The T cell receptor (beta chain) described here comes from a study of T cell repertoires in cytomegalovirus infection. Study in general: CMV epitopes in the study were HLA-C-restricted (recently identified) and HLA-B-restricted (well studied). Indicated by public TCR beta signatures were CMV infection and matching HLA type. Study-level results: HLA-C-restricted CMV-specific TCR beta clonotypes were dominant in the ex vivo response.

With regard to this clonotype: Its antigen remains unknown.

The CDR3 is 14 amino acids. The germline V gene encodes CDR1 MNHEY and CDR2 SMNVEV (reference sequence). With 1 base removed from V and 1 base from J, the gap between germline ends came to 7 bases. From the reads, TCRdb called clonotypes with MiXCR, one entry per CDR3 protein. Found here are more than 75,000 distinct CDR3 sequences, 29% of them singletons; the top ten hold less than 75%. The sample was CD8+ T cells from cultured PBMCs, taken from culture after CMV antigen stimulation. This TCR was sampled from a human donor in good health (CMV status not recorded). Some clones in this sample may be carry-over from other donors' samples. This chain links TRBV27 with TRBJ1-1, with D unclear. The CDR3 loop reads CASSLYPGNTEAFF. The CDR3 DNA follows: TGTGCCAGCAGTTTATACCCGGGGAACACTGAAGCTTTCTTT.